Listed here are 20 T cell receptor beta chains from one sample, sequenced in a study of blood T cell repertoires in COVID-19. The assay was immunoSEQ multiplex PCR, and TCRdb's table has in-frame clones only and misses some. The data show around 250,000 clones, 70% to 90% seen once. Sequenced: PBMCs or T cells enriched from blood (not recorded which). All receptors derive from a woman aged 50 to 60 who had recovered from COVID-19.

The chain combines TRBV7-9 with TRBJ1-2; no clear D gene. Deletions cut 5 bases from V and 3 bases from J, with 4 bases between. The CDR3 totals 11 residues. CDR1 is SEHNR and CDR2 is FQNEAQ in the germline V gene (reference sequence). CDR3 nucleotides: TGTGCCAGCAGCCCGGACTATGGCTACACCTTC. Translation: CASSPDYGYTF.

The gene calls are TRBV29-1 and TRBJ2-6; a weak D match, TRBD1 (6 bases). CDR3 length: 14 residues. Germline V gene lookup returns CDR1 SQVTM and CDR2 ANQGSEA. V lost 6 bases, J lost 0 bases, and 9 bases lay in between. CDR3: CSVVTGSGANVLTF. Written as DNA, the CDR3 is TGCAGCGTAGTGACAGGCTCTGGGGCCAACGTCCTGACTTTC.

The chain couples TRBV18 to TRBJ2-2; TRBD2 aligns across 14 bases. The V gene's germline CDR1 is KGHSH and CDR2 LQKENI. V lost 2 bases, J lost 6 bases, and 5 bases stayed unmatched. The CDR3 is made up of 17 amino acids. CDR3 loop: CASSPNGLAGGAGELFF. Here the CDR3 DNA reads TGTGCCAGCTCACCAAACGGACTAGCGGGAGGTGCCGGGGAGCTGTTTTTT.

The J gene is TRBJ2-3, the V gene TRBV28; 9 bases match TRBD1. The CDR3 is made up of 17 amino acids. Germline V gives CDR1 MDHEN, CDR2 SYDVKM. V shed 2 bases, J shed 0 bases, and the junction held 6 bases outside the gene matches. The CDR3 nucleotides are TGTGCCAGCAGTTTAGCCTTAGGGACAGGGAGCACAGATACGCAGTATTTT. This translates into CASSLALGTGSTDTQYF.

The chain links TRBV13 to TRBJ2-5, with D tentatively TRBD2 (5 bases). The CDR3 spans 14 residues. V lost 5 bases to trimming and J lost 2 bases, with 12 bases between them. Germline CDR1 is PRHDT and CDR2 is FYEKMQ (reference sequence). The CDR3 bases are TGTGCCAGCAGCCCACTTGAGGGACAAGAGACCCAGTACTTC. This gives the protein CASSPLEGQETQYF.

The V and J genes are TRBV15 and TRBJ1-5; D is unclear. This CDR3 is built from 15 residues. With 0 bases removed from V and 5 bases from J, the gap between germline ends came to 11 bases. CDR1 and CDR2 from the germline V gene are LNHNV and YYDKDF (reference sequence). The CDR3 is CATSRDGWADQPQHF. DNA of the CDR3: TGTGCCACCAGCAGAGATGGGTGGGCCGATCAGCCCCAGCATTTT. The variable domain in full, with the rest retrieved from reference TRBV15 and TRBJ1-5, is DAMVIQNPRYQVTQFGKPVTLSCSQTLNHNVMYWYQQKSSQAPKLLFHYYDKDFNNEADTPDNFQSRRPNTSFCFLDIRSPGLGDTAMYLCATSRDGWADQPQHFGDGTRLSIL.

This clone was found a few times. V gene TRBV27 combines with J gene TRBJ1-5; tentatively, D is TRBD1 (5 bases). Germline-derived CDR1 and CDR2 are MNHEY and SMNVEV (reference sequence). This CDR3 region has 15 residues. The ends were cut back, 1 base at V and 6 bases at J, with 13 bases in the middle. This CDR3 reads CASSLWGERGQPQHF. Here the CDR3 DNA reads TGTGCCAGCAGTTTATGGGGGGAACGGGGTCAGCCCCAGCATTTT.

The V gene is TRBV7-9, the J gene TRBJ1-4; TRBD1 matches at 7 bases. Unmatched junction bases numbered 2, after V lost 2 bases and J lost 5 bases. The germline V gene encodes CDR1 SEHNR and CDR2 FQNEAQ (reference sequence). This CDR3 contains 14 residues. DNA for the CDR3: TGTGCCAGCAGCTTATCGACAGGGAATGAAAAACTGTTTTTT. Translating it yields CASSLSTGNEKLFF.

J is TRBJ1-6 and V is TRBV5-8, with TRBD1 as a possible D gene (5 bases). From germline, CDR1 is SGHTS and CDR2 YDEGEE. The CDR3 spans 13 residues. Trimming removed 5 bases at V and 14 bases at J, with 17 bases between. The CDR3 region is CASRRTGTQTLHF. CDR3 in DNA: TGTGCCAGCAGACGTACCGGGACTCAAACCCTCCACTTT.

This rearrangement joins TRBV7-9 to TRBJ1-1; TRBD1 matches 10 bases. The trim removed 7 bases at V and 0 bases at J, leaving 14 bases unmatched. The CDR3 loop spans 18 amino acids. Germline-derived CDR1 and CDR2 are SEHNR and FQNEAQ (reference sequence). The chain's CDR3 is CASNYLSRQGAMNTEAFF. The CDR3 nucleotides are TGTGCCAGCAATTATTTATCTCGACAGGGGGCTATGAACACTGAAGCTTTCTTT.

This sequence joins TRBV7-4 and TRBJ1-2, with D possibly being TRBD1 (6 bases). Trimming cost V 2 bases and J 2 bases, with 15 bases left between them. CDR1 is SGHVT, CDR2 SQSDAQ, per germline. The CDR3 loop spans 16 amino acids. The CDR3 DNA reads TGTGCCAGCAGCTTACCGCGACAGGTGGTCAACTATGGCTACACCTTC. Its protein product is CASSLPRQVVNYGYTF.

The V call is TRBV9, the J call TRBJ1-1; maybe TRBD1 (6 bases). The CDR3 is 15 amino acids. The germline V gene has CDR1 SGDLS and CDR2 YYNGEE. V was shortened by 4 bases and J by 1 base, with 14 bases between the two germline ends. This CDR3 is CASSPTGQSNTEAFF. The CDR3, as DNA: TGTGCCAGCAGCCCTACTGGACAGTCGAACACTGAAGCTTTCTTT.

CDR3 bases: TGTGCCAGCAGTTACTCAGGGGCTCGAGGCTACACCTTC. Protein product: CASSYSGARGYTF. The chain combines TRBV12-3 or TRBV12-4 with TRBJ1-2; TRBD1 is a possible D gene (6 bases). The CDR3 covers 13 residues. Trimming shortened V by 4 bases and J by 8 bases, and 14 bases separated the two germline ends.

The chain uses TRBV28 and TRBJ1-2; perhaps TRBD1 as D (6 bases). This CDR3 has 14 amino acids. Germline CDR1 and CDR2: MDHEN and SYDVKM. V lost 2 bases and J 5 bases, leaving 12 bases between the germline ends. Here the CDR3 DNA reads TGTGCCAGCAGTTTAACAGGGTCCCTTTATGGCTACACCTTC. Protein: CASSLTGSLYGYTF.

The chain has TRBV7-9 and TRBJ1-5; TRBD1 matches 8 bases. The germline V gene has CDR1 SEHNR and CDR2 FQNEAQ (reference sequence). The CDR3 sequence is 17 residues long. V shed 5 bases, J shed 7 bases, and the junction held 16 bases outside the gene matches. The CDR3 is CASSHARTGQEAQPQHF. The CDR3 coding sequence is TGTGCCAGCAGCCACGCTCGTACGGGACAGGAGGCGCAGCCCCAGCATTTT.

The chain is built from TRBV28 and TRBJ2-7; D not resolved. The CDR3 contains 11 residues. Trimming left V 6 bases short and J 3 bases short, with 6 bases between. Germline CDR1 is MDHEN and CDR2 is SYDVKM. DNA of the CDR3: TGTGCCAGCAGCCGGTTCTACGAGCAGTACTTC. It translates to CASSRFYEQYF.

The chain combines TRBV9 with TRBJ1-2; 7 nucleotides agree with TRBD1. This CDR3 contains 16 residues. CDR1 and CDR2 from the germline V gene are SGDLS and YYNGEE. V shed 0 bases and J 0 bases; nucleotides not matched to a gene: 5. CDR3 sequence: CASSVGQGGANYGYTF. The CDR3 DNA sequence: TGTGCCAGCAGCGTAGGGCAGGGGGGAGCTAACTATGGCTACACCTTC.

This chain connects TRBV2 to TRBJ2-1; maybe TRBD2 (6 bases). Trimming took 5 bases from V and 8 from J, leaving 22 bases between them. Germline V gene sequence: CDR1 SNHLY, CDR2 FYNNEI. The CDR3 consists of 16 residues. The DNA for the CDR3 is TGTGCCAGCAGTTCCACTTCTAGCGTGAAGGTCGATGAGCAGTTCTTC. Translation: CASSSTSSVKVDEQFF.

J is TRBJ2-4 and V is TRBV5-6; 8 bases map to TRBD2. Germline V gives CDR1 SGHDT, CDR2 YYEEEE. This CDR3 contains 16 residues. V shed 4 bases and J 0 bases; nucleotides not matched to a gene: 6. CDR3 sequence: CASSVRGGRAKNIQYF. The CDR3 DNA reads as TGTGCCAGCAGCGTGCGCGGGGGGCGAGCCAAAAACATTCAGTACTTC.

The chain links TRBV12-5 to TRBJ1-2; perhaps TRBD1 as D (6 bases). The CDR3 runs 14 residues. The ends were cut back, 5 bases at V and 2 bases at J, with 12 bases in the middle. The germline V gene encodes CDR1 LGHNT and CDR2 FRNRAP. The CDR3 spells CASGPDRMNYGYTF. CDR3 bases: TGTGCTAGTGGTCCCGACAGGATGAACTATGGCTACACCTTC. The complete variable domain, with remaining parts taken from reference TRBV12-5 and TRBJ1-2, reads DARVTQTPRHKVTEMGQEVTMRCQPILGHNTVFWYRQTMMQGLELLAYFRNRAPLDDSGMPKDRFSAEMPDATLATLKIQPSEPRDSAVYFCASGPDRMNYGYTFGSGTRLTVV.